Below, one T cell receptor (beta chain) is given with its context. The sample belongs to a study of blood T cell repertoires in COVID-19. Whole-study context: T cells, B-cell-depleted T cells, or PBMCs provided the cDNA or gDNA that served as material.

Sequenced by immunoSEQ multiplex PCR; TCRdb stores in-frame clones only, minus some. The sample contains more than 55,000 clones, approximately 92% of which appear only once. With V trimmed by 2 bases and J by 5 bases, 8 bases remained unmatched. The CDR3 covers 15 residues. The germline gives CDR1 MNHEY, CDR2 SVGAGI. Sequenced material: peripheral blood. The chain carries TRBV6-5 and TRBJ2-5; TRBD1 matches at 7 bases. The TCR originated in a man at least 80 years old with acute or convalescent COVID-19. CDR3 nucleotide sequence: TGTGCCAGCAGTTACAGCCGGGACAGAGGGGAGACCCAGTACTTC. Translated, it gives CASSYSRDRGETQYF.